One and the same sample provided the 5 T cell receptor beta chains below, sequenced in a study of cytomegalovirus exposure and HLA in healthy donors. In the PCR, 60 Vbeta and 13 Jbeta primers were used. Here immunoSEQ multiplex PCR was the method, and the copy in TCRdb shows in-frame clones only, minus some. Altogether around 140,000 clones are present, less than 90% being singletons, with the ten largest covering about 1.6%. The material sequenced was PBMCs. The receptor set was obtained from a man in his forties or fifties in good health and CMV-seronegative.

The chain recombines TRBV6-1 with TRBJ2-7; TRBD1 aligns across 10 bases. CDR3 size: 14 residues. V lost 6 bases to trimming and J lost 7 bases; unmatched junction nucleotides: 9. Germline V gene lookup returns CDR1 MNHNS and CDR2 SASEGT. CDR3 sequence (DNA): TGTGCCAGCAGAACCCGACAGGGGGCGTGGGAGCAGTACTTC. Translating gives CASRTRQGAWEQYF.

The rearrangement uses TRBV27 and TRBJ2-3; a weak D match, TRBD2 (5 bases). Germline V gene sequence: CDR1 MNHEY, CDR2 SMNVEV (reference sequence). Trimming stripped 5 bases from V and 0 bases from J, with 9 bases between. The CDR3 runs to 14 residues. The CDR3 coding sequence is TGTGCCAGCAGTCATAGGACTAGCACAGATACGCAGTATTTT. Amino acids: CASSHRTSTDTQYF.

The rearrangement links TRBV7-2 to TRBJ2-3, with 8 nucleotides matching TRBD1. This CDR3 region has 14 residues. V trimming: 5 bases; J trimming: 3 bases; junction bases outside the gene matches: 4. Germline CDR1 SGHTA, CDR2 FQGNSA. The CDR3 sequence is CASSLRGLTDTQYF. The CDR3 nucleotides read TGTGCCAGCAGCCTCAGGGGGCTGACAGATACGCAGTATTTT.

V usage is TRBV5-8 and J usage is TRBJ2-7; no reliable D call. The CDR3 runs 15 residues. Germline V gene data show CDR1 as SGHTS and CDR2 as YDEGEE. With 2 bases removed from V and 0 bases from J, the gap between germline ends came to 12 bases. The CDR3: CASSLVDSFSYEQYF. The CDR3 region has the DNA TGTGCCAGCAGCTTAGTAGATTCCTTCTCCTACGAGCAGTACTTC.

J is TRBJ2-2 and V is TRBV5-6, with D perhaps TRBD2 (5 bases). This CDR3 has 15 amino acids. V gave up 4 bases and J gave up 4 bases, with 14 bases separating them. Germline V gene data show CDR1 as SGHDT and CDR2 as YYEEEE. The CDR3: CASSLGGRVTGELFF. Written as DNA, the CDR3 is TGTGCCAGCAGCCTGGGCGGGCGGGTCACCGGGGAGCTGTTTTTT.